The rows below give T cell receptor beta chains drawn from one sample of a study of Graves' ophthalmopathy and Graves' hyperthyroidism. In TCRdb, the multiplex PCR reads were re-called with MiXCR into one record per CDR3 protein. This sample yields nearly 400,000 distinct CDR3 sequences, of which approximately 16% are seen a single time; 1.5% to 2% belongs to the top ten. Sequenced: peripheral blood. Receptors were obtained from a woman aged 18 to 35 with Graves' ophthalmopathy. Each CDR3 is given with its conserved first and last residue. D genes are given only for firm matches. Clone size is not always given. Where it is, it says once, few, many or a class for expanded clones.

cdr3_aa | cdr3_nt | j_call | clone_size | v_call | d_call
CASSGTFRSTEAFF | TGTGCCAGCAGTGGAACCTTTCGATCAACTGAAGCTTTCTTT | TRBJ1-1 | many | TRBV6-1 | -
CASSPDSYTEAFF | TGTGCCAGCTCACCTGACTCATACACTGAAGCTTTCTTT | TRBJ1-1 | - | TRBV18 | -
CASSLGGLDYEQYF | TGTGCCAGCAGTTTGGGGGGGTTGGACTACGAGCAGTACTTC | TRBJ2-7 | many | TRBV28 | TRBD2
CASSAHLVGRPQHF | TGTGCCAGCAGCGCTCACCTCGTTGGGAGGCCCCAGCATTTT | TRBJ1-5 | - | TRBV7-2 | -
CSAQAGLAGGPVAKNIQYF | TGCAGTGCTCAGGCGGGACTAGCGGGAGGTCCCGTAGCCAAAAACATTCAGTACTTC | TRBJ2-4 | many | TRBV20-1 | TRBD2
CSARSRTGYNYGYTF | TGCAGTGCTAGATCCCGGACAGGGTACAACTATGGCTACACCTTC | TRBJ1-2 | many | TRBV20-1 | TRBD1
CSVLGGVAGYTF | TGCAGCGTTTTGGGGGGAGTTGCGGGCTACACCTTC | TRBJ1-2 | many | TRBV29-1 | -
CASGKDRDSEAFF | TGTGCCAGTGGGAAAGACCGGGACAGTGAAGCTTTCTTT | TRBJ1-1 | many | TRBV19 | TRBD1
CASSLPKGRDTFYEQYF | TGTGCCAGCAGCTTACCGAAGGGTCGGGACACTTTCTACGAGCAGTACTTC | TRBJ2-7 | - | TRBV11-1 | -
CASSQEKAGGLNGELFF | TGTGCCAGCAGCCAAGAGAAAGCGGGGGGGCTCAACGGGGAGCTGTTTTTT | TRBJ2-2 | many | TRBV4-2 | TRBD2
CASSPGTRLSRQPQHF | TGTGCCAGCAGTCCAGGAACACGGCTCTCCCGCCAGCCCCAGCATTTT | TRBJ1-5 | - | TRBV12-3/TRBV12-4 | -
CASSPNVRQPQHF | TGTGCCAGCAGCCCGAATGTCAGACAGCCCCAGCATTTT | TRBJ1-5 | - | TRBV7-8 | -
CSVDMGGETQYF | TGCAGCGTTGACATGGGCGGAGAGACCCAGTACTTC | TRBJ2-5 | - | TRBV29-1 | -
CASSIDPGQHYEQYF | TGTGCCAGTAGTATAGATCCGGGACAGCACTACGAGCAGTACTTC | TRBJ2-7 | many | TRBV19 | TRBD1
CSVDSINTEAFF | TGCAGCGTTGACTCAATAAACACTGAAGCTTTCTTT | TRBJ1-1 | many | TRBV29-1 | -
CASSPTTTGLETQYF | TGCGCCAGCAGCCCAACTACGACAGGGTTGGAGACCCAGTACTTC | TRBJ2-5 | - | TRBV4-3 | TRBD1
CASTGQVGSNQPQHF | TGTGCCAGTACTGGACAGGTGGGTAGCAATCAGCCCCAGCATTTT | TRBJ1-5 | many | TRBV6-5 | TRBD1
CASSPGGRTGGQPQHF | TGTGCCAGCAGCCCAGGGGGTCGGACAGGGGGACAGCCCCAGCATTTT | TRBJ1-5 | many | TRBV11-3 | TRBD1
CSAPVYGGGNTGELFF | TGCAGTGCCCCCGTGTATGGGGGGGGGAACACCGGGGAGCTGTTTTTT | TRBJ2-2 | many | TRBV20-1 | TRBD2
CASSPRTGNTEAFF | TGTGCCAGTAGTCCACGGACCGGGAACACTGAAGCTTTCTTT | TRBJ1-1 | many | TRBV19 | -
CASRTGAGEQYF | TGTGCCAGCAGGACAGGGGCAGGGGAGCAGTACTTC | TRBJ2-7 | many | TRBV27 | TRBD1
CASSYLGLTEAFF | TGTGCCAGCAGTTATCTTGGGCTCACTGAAGCTTTCTTT | TRBJ1-1 | many | TRBV6-5 | -
CSVEYGGRGTQYF | TGCAGCGTTGAATACGGCGGGCGCGGAACCCAGTACTTC | TRBJ2-5 | many | TRBV29-1 | -
CASSAKIPSGGSYEQYF | TGTGCCAGCAGCGCAAAGATCCCTAGCGGAGGGTCCTACGAGCAGTACTTC | TRBJ2-7 | many | TRBV6-5 | TRBD2
CASSGGTGRQAFF | TGTGCCAGCAGCGGTGGGACAGGGAGGCAAGCTTTCTTT | TRBJ1-1 | many | TRBV13 | TRBD1
CASSPATDYQPQHF | TGTGCCAGCAGCCCCGCCACGGACTATCAGCCCCAGCATTTT | TRBJ1-5 | - | TRBV7-2 | -
CASSLAAVLAKNIQYF | TGTGCCAGCAGCTTAGCCGCGGTTCTAGCCAAAAACATTCAGTACTTC | TRBJ2-4 | many | TRBV7-8 | -
CASSDGRGTEAFF | TGTGCCAGCAGTGACGGGCGAGGCACTGAAGCTTTCTTT | TRBJ1-1 | - | TRBV2 | -
CASSTGGGTTEAFF | TGTGCCAGCAGTACGGGAGGGGGCACCACTGAAGCTTTCTTT | TRBJ1-1 | - | TRBV28 | TRBD1
CASSLGGGKETQYF | TGTGCCAGCAGCTTAGGGGGGGGAAAGGAGACCCAGTACTTC | TRBJ2-5 | many | TRBV7-8 | TRBD2
CASSDIGNQPQHF | TGTGCCAGCAGTGATATAGGTAATCAGCCCCAGCATTTT | TRBJ1-5 | many | TRBV25-1 | -
CASSLAPGGSCEQYF | TGTGCCAGCAGCTTAGCGCCTGGGGGCTCCTGCGAGCAGTACTTC | TRBJ2-7 | many | TRBV7-2 | -
CASSPRILQPQHF | TGCGCCAGCAGCCCTCGGATTCTTCAGCCCCAGCATTTT | TRBJ1-5 | few | TRBV5-1 | -
CASRYTSGRTDTQYF | TGTGCCAGCAGGTACACTAGCGGGAGGACAGATACGCAGTATTTT | TRBJ2-3 | many | TRBV12-3/TRBV12-4 | TRBD2
CASRPTGANYGYTF | TGTGCCAGCAGACCCACAGGGGCTAACTATGGCTACACCTTC | TRBJ1-2 | many | TRBV28 | TRBD1